These 5 T cell receptor beta chains were all obtained from the same sample, sequenced in a study of blood T cell repertoires in COVID-19. The data were produced by immunoSEQ multiplex PCR, yet TCRdb's version contains in-frame clones alone and is incomplete. This table holds 350,000 to 450,000 clones, 85% found once. The specimen was peripheral blood. These receptors originate from a woman between 18 and 29 years old with acute or convalescent COVID-19.

This chain joins TRBV7-8 and TRBJ1-6; possibly TRBD1 for D (6 bases). The CDR3 length is 17 residues. Trimming cost V 5 bases and J 2 bases, with 16 bases left between them. Germline CDR1 reads SGHVS; CDR2 reads FQNEAQ. CDR3 sequence: CASSPDRLDAYNSPLHF. CDR3 nucleotide sequence: TGTGCCAGCAGCCCGGACAGACTCGACGCCTATAATTCACCCCTCCACTTT.

This chain joins TRBV12-5 and TRBJ2-2; D gene uncertain. V was cut by 4 bases and J by 0 bases, with 9 bases left in between. Per germline, CDR1 LGHNT and CDR2 FRNRAP. The CDR3 totals 15 residues. CDR3 in amino acids: CASGYRESNTGELFF. The DNA of the CDR3 is TGTGCTAGTGGTTACAGAGAATCGAACACCGGGGAGCTGTTTTTT.

This clone was counted once. The chain is built from TRBV12-5 and TRBJ1-5; D is unclear. This CDR3 is built from 13 residues. Germline V CDR1 and CDR2: LGHNT, FRNRAP. V gave up 1 base and J gave up 7 bases, with 8 bases separating them. The chain's CDR3 is CASGLGEAQPQHF. Written as DNA, the CDR3 is TGTGCTAGTGGTTTGGGGGAGGCACAGCCCCAGCATTTT.

This clone was counted between two and nine times. This rearrangement joins TRBV4-2 to TRBJ1-4; TRBD1 is a possible D gene (5 bases). Looked up from germline, CDR1 is LGHNA and CDR2 is YNFKEQ. This CDR3 spans 18 amino acids. Trimming removed 0 bases at V and 0 bases at J, with 14 bases between. The CDR3 DNA reads TGTGCCAGCAGCCAAGATCTTCAGGGTGGTGCAACTAATGAAAAACTGTTTTTT. Translation: CASSQDLQGGATNEKLFF.

The J gene is TRBJ1-2, the V gene TRBV7-9, with 9 bases identical to TRBD1. Germline V lookup: CDR1 SEHNR, CDR2 FQNEAQ (reference sequence). Germline trimming cut 5 bases from V and 5 bases from J; bases unmatched to any gene: 12. The CDR3 contains 16 residues. CDR3 region: CASSAGGSGQGYGYTF. DNA for the CDR3: TGTGCCAGCAGCGCGGGGGGCTCGGGACAGGGTTATGGCTACACCTTC.